This T cell receptor beta chain emerged from a study of T-cell reconstitution after alpha-beta-depleted transplantation in children. The sample holds many counts of this clonotype. Its antigen is as yet unknown. Preparation of the TCRbeta library used unique molecular identifiers. Each CDR3 protein gets one entry after TCRdb re-called the PCR reads with MiXCR. The sample carries 150,000 to 200,000 distinct CDR3 sequences, about 6% recorded once. Germline V gene sequence: CDR1 SQVTM, CDR2 ANQGSEA. The CDR3 runs 13 residues. V gave up 7 bases and J gave up 1 base, with 11 bases separating them. Findings of the study overall: A year had passed since transplant, and T-cell counts and diversity by then came mostly from newly produced T cells. About two months after transplant, alpha-beta T cells reportedly came from several hundred expanded graft clones.

The specimen was PBMCs, collected before TCRalphabeta/CD19-depleted stem cell transplant. The origin of this receptor is a girl less than two years old with combined immunodeficiency, due to receive a stem cell transplant. This sequence joins TRBV29-1 and TRBJ2-1; D is uncertain. CDR3 residues: CSGVGWSYNEQFF. The CDR3 DNA follows: TGCAGCGGGGTGGGCTGGTCCTACAATGAGCAGTTCTTC.